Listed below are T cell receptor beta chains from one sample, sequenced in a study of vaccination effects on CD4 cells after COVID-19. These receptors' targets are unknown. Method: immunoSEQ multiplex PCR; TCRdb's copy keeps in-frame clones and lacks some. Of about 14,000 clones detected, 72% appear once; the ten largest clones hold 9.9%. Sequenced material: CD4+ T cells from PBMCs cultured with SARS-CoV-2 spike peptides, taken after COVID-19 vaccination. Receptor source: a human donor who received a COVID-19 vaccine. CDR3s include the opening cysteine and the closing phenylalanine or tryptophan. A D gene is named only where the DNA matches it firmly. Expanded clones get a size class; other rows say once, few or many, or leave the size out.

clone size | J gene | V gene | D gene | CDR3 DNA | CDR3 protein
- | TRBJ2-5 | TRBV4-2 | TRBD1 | TGTGCCAGCAGCCCGACAGGGTTCCAAGAGACCCAGTACTTC | CASSPTGFQETQYF
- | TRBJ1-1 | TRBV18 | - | TGTGCCAGCTCACCAGGGACTGAGAACACTGAAGCTTTCTTT | CASSPGTENTEAFF
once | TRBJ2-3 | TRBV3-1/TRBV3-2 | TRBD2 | TGTGCCAGCAGCCAAGATCTGAGCGGGGTTAGCACAGATACGCAGTATTTT | CASSQDLSGVSTDTQYF
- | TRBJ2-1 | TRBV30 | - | TGTGCCTGGAGTGTACTTGCAGCCTTCTACAATGAGCAGTTCTTC | CAWSVLAAFYNEQFF
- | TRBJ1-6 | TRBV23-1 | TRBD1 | TGCGCAGTATTGGGGGGACAGGGGAATTCACCCCTCCACTTT | CAVLGGQGNSPLHF
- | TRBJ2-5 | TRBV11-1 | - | TGTGCCAGCAGCTTAGGTAGAGAGACCCAGTACTTC | CASSLGRETQYF
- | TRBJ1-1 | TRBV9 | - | TGTGCCAGCAGCGTAGCGGTGATGGGAAGGGGCGACACTGAAGCTTTCTTT | CASSVAVMGRGDTEAFF
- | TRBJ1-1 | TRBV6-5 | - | TGTGCCAGCAGACAATCAGGGGACACTGAAGCTTTCTTT | CASRQSGDTEAFF
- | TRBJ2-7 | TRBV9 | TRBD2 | TGTGCCAGCAGCCCGGACCCCGGGGGGGCTTACTACGAGCAGTACTTC | CASSPDPGGAYYEQYF
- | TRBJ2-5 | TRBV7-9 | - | TGTGCCAGCAGCTTAGTGATAGGGGTACCCAGGGAGACCCAGTACTTC | CASSLVIGVPRETQYF
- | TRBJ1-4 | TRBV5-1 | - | TGCGCCAGCAGCCTAAAGATGGATGAAAAACTGTTTTTT | CASSLKMDEKLFF
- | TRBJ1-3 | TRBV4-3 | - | TGCGCCAGCAGCCAAGGGGCGGCTACGGCCGGAAACACCATATATTTT | CASSQGAATAGNTIYF
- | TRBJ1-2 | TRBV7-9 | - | TGTGCCAGCAGCACCTGGGGGGGGAACTATGGCTACACCTTC | CASSTWGGNYGYTF
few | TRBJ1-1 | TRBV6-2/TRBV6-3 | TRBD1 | TGTGCCAGCAGTCTAACACAGGGGGCGAGAACTGAAGCTTTCTTT | CASSLTQGARTEAFF
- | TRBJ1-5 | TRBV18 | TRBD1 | TGTGCCAGCTCCCCCGGGACAGGGCCCCAGCCCCAGCATTTT | CASSPGTGPQPQHF
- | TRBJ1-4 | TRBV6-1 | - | TGTGCCAGCAGTGAAAACCGGGCCACTAATGAAAAACTGTTTTTT | CASSENRATNEKLFF
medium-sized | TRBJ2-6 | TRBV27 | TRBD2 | TGTGCCAGCAGACCCGGCACCGGGACTAGCGGGAAGTGGTCTGGGGCCAACGTCCTGACTTTC | CASRPGTGTSGKWSGANVLTF
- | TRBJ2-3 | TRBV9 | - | TGTGCCAGCAGCGTCGGGATAAGCACAGATACGCAGTATTTT | CASSVGISTDTQYF
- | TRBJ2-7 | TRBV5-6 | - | TGTGCCAGCAGCTTGGTCCGGGGCGAGCAGTACTTC | CASSLVRGEQYF
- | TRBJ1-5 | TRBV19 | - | TGTGCCAGTAGTATAGGGGGCAGGGACTATCAGCCCCAGCATTTT | CASSIGGRDYQPQHF
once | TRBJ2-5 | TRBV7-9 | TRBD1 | TGTGCCAGCAGCTCACCGAAAGGGGGCACCTATGACCAAGAGACCCAGTACTTC | CASSSPKGGTYDQETQYF
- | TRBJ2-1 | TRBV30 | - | TGTGCCTGGAGTCCTGCTAGAGGCAATGAGCAGTTCTTC | CAWSPARGNEQFF
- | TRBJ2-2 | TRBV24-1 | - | TGTGCCACCAGTGATCGGACGGGATACACCGGGGAGCTGTTTTTT | CATSDRTGYTGELFF
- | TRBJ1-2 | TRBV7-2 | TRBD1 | TGTGCCAGCAGCCCTAGGACAGGGCTTAACTATGGCTACACCTTC | CASSPRTGLNYGYTF
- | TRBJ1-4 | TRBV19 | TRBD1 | TGTGCCAGTAGTAGAACAGGGGGAACTAATGAAAAACTGTTTTTT | CASSRTGGTNEKLFF